The T cell receptor (beta chain) under discussion was sequenced for a study of shared clonotypes between healthy human individuals. Negatively enriched CD4+ T cells were divided by CD45RA into naive and memory. To note about this clone: Its specificity is not known.

Study findings and constraints: Naive subsets generally had larger estimated richness than memory subsets.

Libraries were prepared by immunoSEQ multiplex PCR; TCRdb keeps only in-frame clonotypes and omits some of them. The sample gives just over 2,000,000 clones, about 95% of which show up once; 0.1% to 0.15% is in the top ten. Sequenced sample: naive CD4+ T cells sorted from blood. The subset: CD45RA+ positively selected. The source is a man aged 18 to 29 in good health.

The CDR3 DNA sequence: TGTGCCAGCAGCCGCTCGCAGGGAATTTACGAGCAGTACTTC. Translation gives CASSRSQGIYEQYF. V is TRBV7-2 and J is TRBJ2-7; perhaps TRBD1 as D (5 bases). This CDR3 has 14 residues. Trimming removed 5 bases from V and 4 bases from J, with 15 bases in between. Germline V lookup: CDR1 SGHTA, CDR2 FQGNSA. Complete variable domain (other parts from reference TRBV7-2 and TRBJ2-7): GAGVSQSPSNKVTEKGKDVELRCDPISGHTALYWYRQSLGQGLEFLIYFQGNSAPDKSGLPSDRFSAERTGGSVSTLTIQRTQQEDSAVYLCASSRSQGIYEQYFGPGTRLTVT.